These 10 T cell receptor beta chains were all obtained from the same sample, sequenced in a study of blood T cell repertoires in COVID-19. Repertoires were generated with immunoSEQ multiplex PCR, while TCRdb's copy carries only in-frame clones and drops some. Among more than 130,000 clones listed, 87% were seen once. What was sequenced was peripheral blood. The origin of the receptors is a woman between 40 and 50 years old with acute or convalescent COVID-19.

J is TRBJ2-7 and V is TRBV12-5; 9 bases align to TRBD1. Trimming removed 3 bases from V and 5 bases from J; junction bases left unmatched: 14. The germline V gene has CDR1 LGHNT and CDR2 FRNRAP. This CDR3 comprises 17 residues. CDR3 sequence (DNA): TGTGCTAGTGGTTTTCTTTACCCCGGGACAGGGACGGACGAGCAGTACTTC. Protein sequence: CASGFLYPGTGTDEQYF.

This clone appeared a single time. CDR3 protein: CASSFRQYTDTQYF. CDR3 in DNA: TGTGCCAGCAGCTTCCGACAGTACACAGATACGCAGTATTTT. This chain joins TRBV14 and TRBJ2-3, with a weak D call TRBD1 (5 bases). V was clipped by 5 bases and J by 2 bases, with 11 bases between them. The CDR3 covers 14 residues. The germline V gene encodes CDR1 SGHDN and CDR2 FVKESK.

V and J are TRBV12-5 and TRBJ2-1; D not resolved. V lost 6 bases and J 0 bases, leaving 12 bases between the germline ends. Germline lookup yields CDR1 LGHNT and CDR2 FRNRAP. CDR3 length: 15 amino acids. CDR3 amino acids: CASGGPPGSYNEQFF. The CDR3, as DNA: TGTGCTAGTGGGGGCCCCCCTGGCTCCTACAATGAGCAGTTCTTC. Combining the CDR3 with reference TRBV12-5 and TRBJ2-1 gives the whole variable domain DARVTQTPRHKVTEMGQEVTMRCQPILGHNTVFWYRQTMMQGLELLAYFRNRAPLDDSGMPKDRFSAEMPDATLATLKIQPSEPRDSAVYFCASGGPPGSYNEQFFGPGTRLTVL.

V is TRBV9 and J is TRBJ2-7; maybe TRBD1 (5 bases). This CDR3 region has 14 residues. V was clipped by 0 bases and J by 5 bases, with 12 bases between them. Germline CDR1 SGDLS, CDR2 YYNGEE. DNA for the CDR3: TGTGCCAGCAGCGTAGTATCAACAGGAAACGAGCAGTACTTC. It specifies CASSVVSTGNEQYF.

The rearrangement joins TRBV2 to TRBJ2-2; D possibly corresponds to TRBD1 (5 bases). This CDR3 is 14 amino acids long. Germline V gene data show CDR1 as SNHLY and CDR2 as FYNNEI. V was clipped by 6 bases and J by 1 base, with 9 bases between them. The CDR3 DNA reads TGTGCCAGCAGAGCGCAGGGGAACACCGGGGAGCTGTTTTTT. It yields the protein CASRAQGNTGELFF. Together with reference TRBV2 and TRBJ2-2, the CDR3 gives the full variable domain: EPEVTQTPSHQVTQMGQEVILRCVPISNHLYFYWYRQILGQKVEFLVSFYNNEISEKSEIFDDQFSVERPDGSNFTLKIRSTKLEDSAMYFCASRAQGNTGELFFGEGSRLTVL.

The V and J genes are TRBV9 and TRBJ2-7; 7 nucleotides line up with TRBD2. Germline V gene data show CDR1 as SGDLS and CDR2 as YYNGEE. The CDR3 is 14 amino acids. V trimming: 0 bases; J trimming: 4 bases; junction bases outside the gene matches: 4. DNA of the CDR3: TGTGCCAGCAGCGTAGGGGAGGGAGGTTACGAGCAGTACTTC. This codes for CASSVGEGGYEQYF.

This chain connects TRBV11-2 to TRBJ1-4; unclear D gene. V shed 5 bases and J shed 5 bases, with 9 bases lying between them. This CDR3 has 13 residues. Germline lookup yields CDR1 SGHAT and CDR2 FQNNGV. The CDR3 reads CASSAQVNEKLFF. The CDR3 DNA is TGTGCCAGCAGCGCGCAAGTAAATGAAAAACTGTTTTTT.

V usage is TRBV7-2 and J usage is TRBJ2-3; weak D call: TRBD2 (5 bases). The CDR3 loop spans 17 amino acids. Deletions cut 9 bases from V and 1 base from J, with 23 bases between. Germline loops: CDR1 SGHTA, CDR2 FQGNSA. CDR3 sequence (DNA): TGTGCCAGTACTATAGAAAAACTAGTCTTTGGCACAGATACGCAGTATTTT. The encoded protein is CASTIEKLVFGTDTQYF.

This clone was observed a single time. In nucleotides, the CDR3 is TGTGCCTCCAGGACAGTCAGTACTTCCTATAATTCACCCCTCCACTTT. Its protein product is CASRTVSTSYNSPLHF. The chain recombines TRBV28 with TRBJ1-6; possibly TRBD1 for D (6 bases). The germline V and J ends were trimmed by 11 bases and 1 base, with 18 bases remaining between them. Germline V CDR1 and CDR2: MDHEN, SYDVKM. This CDR3 contains 16 residues.

This rearrangement joins TRBV6-1 to TRBJ2-1; unclear D gene. V dropped 4 bases and J dropped 0 bases, with 22 bases sitting between them. The germline V gene has CDR1 MNHNS and CDR2 SASEGT. The CDR3 consists of 19 residues. CDR3 loop: CASSAAANPGSRSYNEQFF. The CDR3 DNA reads as TGTGCCAGCAGTGCAGCAGCCAACCCAGGCTCCCGCTCCTACAATGAGCAGTTCTTC.